This T cell receptor beta chain was sequenced for a study of cytomegalovirus exposure and HLA in healthy donors listed by TCRdb under 2017. The study in broad terms: According to an earlier analysis of around 600 of the donors, some 180 million T cells yielded some 120 million unique TCR beta sequences and less than 300 Gb of sequence data. Roughly 300 gigabases of sequencing data and tens of millions of unique TCR sequences were included in an early release covering over 600 HLA-typed donors. Both class I and class II loci were covered by HLA typing, at four-digit resolution. Every discovery cohort repertoire had been produced on one sequencing platform. Along with the approximately 670-subject first cohort, a separate validation cohort of over 90 different subjects was used. In the later analysis, no new phenotypic data were used to find candidate immune exposures; instead, reliance was placed on TCR beta sequences and their occurrence across donors. Typing coverage varied by locus: about 620-630 donors for A, B, C, DRB1 and DQB1; around 560 for DQA1; approximately 570 for DPA1; 450 to 480 for DPB1. The study was designed to test whether signatures of past pathogen exposure could be identified by cataloging public T cell receptors. In an earlier analysis of roughly 580 of the donors, high-throughput TCR beta sequencing was used to judge whether each TCR beta V gene segment behaved as functional or pseudogenic. In a later genetic analysis, genome-wide SNP genotypes for about three fifths of the 666 donors were used, and that subset was treated as a discovery cohort. Alongside the repertoire data, information on donor age, sex, ethnicity and CMV serostatus was compiled. Using immunosequencing, the study profiled T cell repertoires from 550 to 750 subjects and related those repertoires to cytomegalovirus serostatus. Across approximately 420 genotyped donors of the cohort, an average of approximately 240,000 unique TCR beta nucleotide sequences per donor were sequenced, and roughly a sixth of those sequences were non-productive. Five DR-DQ haplotypes were treated as single units for association and clustering because of strong linkage in the cohort. To predict cytomegalovirus infection status, the study brought together high-throughput TCR immunosequencing, statistical association of individual TCRs with disease status, and machine learning. Of the 300 to 400 genotyped donors, over 65% fell in the genetic ancestry cluster associated with self-reported Caucasian donors. A later analysis re-analyzed previously published TCR beta repertoires from several hundred donors and added high-resolution HLA genotyping to study TCR occurrence patterns. Study-wide findings and limitations: Immune exposure information for the cohort was limited to CMV serostatus. The classifier was reported to diagnose cytomegalovirus status with high specificity and sensitivity in both the original and validation cohorts. Because some donors lacked HLA typing at each locus, the association tests relied only on the typed subset. Because counts were too low, roughly 18 rarely observed V segments, including chromosome 9 orphons, were left out of the earlier analysis of a few hundred of the donors. Roughly uniform sequencing depth across donors was assumed in presence/absence analyses, although this assumption may not hold. In a later analysis, HLA-associated TCR beta chains were found to be more clonally expanded and to have lower generation probabilities than equally common non-associated chains. In a later analysis, some 17,000 TCR beta sequences were associated with specific HLA alleles at a false discovery rate of 0.05. Some IMGT-functional V segments, including TRBV6-2 and TRBV6-3, could not be told apart with the 87-base-pair reads, so those segments were excluded. In an earlier analysis of approximately 590 of the donors, most TCR beta V segments appeared in productive rearrangements about 90% or about 30% of the time, broadly matching IMGT annotations. In a later genetic analysis, a missense DCLRE1C variant was associated with V-gene and J-gene trimming of TCR beta chains, and the association was replicated in an independent cohort. Assigning TCR associations to individual alleles was difficult when HLA alleles, especially DR and DQ, strongly co-occurred. A further reported finding was that TCR beta sequences accurately predicted the HLA-A and HLA-B alleles for most subjects in the first cohort. A cluster of highly shared sequence variants was judged likely to represent a technical artifact of the sequencing pipeline. A later genetic analysis reported fewer N-insertions in productive TCRs among donors in an Asian-associated ancestry cluster than the roughly 620-donor mean. According to a later analysis, TCR association rates differed among HLA loci, with DRB1 alleles showing the most associated TCRs and HLA-C alleles showing the fewest. Across donors, most TCR sequences were observed very rarely, whereas some public TCRs were present in many individuals. Correlated functional status among segregating V segments might reflect linkage disequilibrium, but an unknown experimental factor could not be ruled out. A later analysis reported that several top co-occurrence clusters appeared linked to parvovirus B19, influenza, CMV and Epstein-Barr virus. A few of the identified cytomegalovirus-associated TCR beta chains were confirmed in vitro to be specific for cytomegalovirus antigens. The study gave a list of 150 to 200 TCR beta chains associated with cytomegalovirus. In a later analysis, most CMV-associated TCR beta chains were found to appear HLA-restricted, with HLA associations seemingly driven largely by CMV exposure. This cohort had only TCR beta chains sequenced, and the lack of alpha or paired-chain data limited which features could be detected. The authors suggested that the approach could potentially be generalized to other disease states and immunological phenotypes.

Sequences MDHEN (CDR1) and SYDVKM (CDR2) are obtained from the germline V gene. From cysteine to phenylalanine, the CDR3 is 14 amino acids long. Only CDR3 DNA remains: 42 bases, in frame from the first base. After removal of 5 bases from V and 11 bases from J, the junction retains 10 bases not matched to a gene. Library creation used the immunoSEQ multiplex PCR assay. For the multiplex PCR, a mixture combining 60 forward primers for TCR Vbeta segments and 13 reverse primers for TCR Jbeta segments was used. A multiplex PCR assay on genomic DNA amplified the CDR3 region of rearranged TCR beta genes. The Illumina HiSeq System was used to sequence the amplified TCR beta libraries as 87-base-pair reads. The study's own analysis went as follows. Across the 500 to 700 repertoires, a later analysis counted approximately 75 million unique TCR beta chains, 9.5 million to 12 million of which were shared by at least two donors. To remove PCR and sequencing errors, raw reads were error-corrected and collapsed into unique sequences using a nearest-neighbor algorithm that merged closely related sequences. CDR3 sequences were aligned to IMGT reference sequences to assign V, D and J gene segments. For a sequence to be retained, a match of at least six nucleotides to both a V gene segment and a J gene segment was required. Rearrangements were classified as productive when the CDR3 lacked stop codons and remained in frame with V and J, and all other rearrangements were classified as non-productive. Following IMGT convention, CDR3 was defined as the stretch from the second conserved V-encoded cysteine up to the conserved J-encoded phenylalanine. In an earlier analysis of roughly 610 of the donors, sequences lacking an unambiguous match to a single V gene segment were excluded. An earlier analysis of approximately 590 of the donors classified V segments as functional when productive rearrangements were above 56.7% and as segregating when the standard deviation between donors was above 5%. A statistical classification framework was developed to diagnose cytomegalovirus status using the catalog of TCR beta chain sequences. V and J gene assignment, in a later analysis, came from comparing TCR nucleotide sequences with IMGT/GENE-DB human TR gene sequences. A later analysis assigned CDR3 sequences and most-parsimonious VDJ recombination scenarios with the TCRdist pipeline. In a later analysis, each TCR beta chain was defined by its CDR3 amino acid sequence together with its V-gene family, and reads without a unique V-gene family were excluded. In a later analysis, 450 to 600 highly shared, low-generation-probability nucleotide sequences were removed to address suspected cross-contamination and a sequencing artifact. In a later analysis, a clonal expansion index for each public chain was calculated from normalized within-repertoire ranks of inferred template counts. A later analysis computed generation probabilities with a VDJ recombination model fitted to out-of-frame rearrangements, and checked the results against IGoR. In a later analysis, hypergeometric tests were used to score TCR-TCR, TCR-HLA and TCR-CMV co-occurrence, with a repertoire-size bias correction applied to TCR pairs. In a later analysis, false discovery rates were estimated by permuting HLA or CMV assignments 20 times. In a later analysis, co-occurring TCRs were grouped using DBSCAN, with TCRdist sequence similarity added in when clustering inside HLA-allele-positive subsets. Repertoires with fewer than 30,000 or more than 120,000 public chains were left out of co-occurrence clustering, as were a handful of repertoires with anomalous nucleotide sharing. TCRdb holds this immuneACCESS table with in-frame rearrangements only. Some clones are missing; in checked studies, unresolved V genes explain under half, and the rest has no known cause. V, J and clone size were drawn from that table, and D and trimming were deduced from the DNA. Recorded for this sample are around 140,000 clones; 61% of them occurred a single time. Jointly, the top ten make up around 2% of the sample.

Notes on this clone: Its antigen specificity is not known. No base quality information exists; no much larger clone differs at one position.

In total, around 600 healthy bone marrow donors made up the cohort. At the time of sampling, every cohort member was nominally healthy, though immune exposures that went unrecorded were likely present. The donor tested CMV seronegative, placing the donor among the 350 or so seronegative members of the cohort. A peripheral blood sample was collected from each donor, and TCR beta sequencing was performed on peripheral blood mononuclear cells. Genomic DNA extraction from the blood cell samples was performed with the Qiagen DNeasy Blood Extraction Kit. In this chain, TRBV28 is recombined with TRBJ1-4, with TRBD1 identical over 8 junction bases. The sequencing sample was made of PBMCs. This clonotype was sampled from a male donor in good health and CMV-seronegative. The CDR3 in this case is CASSPGTGDRKLFF. The sequenced DNA: TGTGCCAGCAGTCCAGGGACAGGTGATCGGAAACTGTTTTTT.